The T cell receptor beta chain under discussion was sequenced for a study of blood T cell repertoires in COVID-19. The ends were cut back, 3 bases at V and 4 bases at J, with 10 bases in the middle. Germline V gene data show CDR1 as ENHRY and CDR2 as SYGVKD. The CDR3 is made up of 14 amino acids. Generated by immunoSEQ multiplex PCR, the TCRdb table keeps only in-frame clones and is missing some. The repertoire has under 300,000 clones, around 83% of them found once; the top ten carry 1.9%. Material for sequencing was peripheral blood. The gene calls are TRBV10-3 and TRBJ2-1; possibly TRBD1 for D (6 bases). This sequence was found in a man younger than 45 who had recovered from COVID-19. The CDR3 here is CAISDRGSYNEQFF. In nucleotides, the CDR3 is TGTGCCATCAGTGACAGGGGCTCATACAATGAGCAGTTCTTC.